The present T cell receptor beta chain was sequenced within a study of T cell repertoires in cytomegalovirus infection (dated by TCRdb to about 2019). Concerning the study at large: Because public TCR beta signatures pointed to carriage of CMV infection together with the matching HLA type, the HLA type of each donor mattered for the analysis. Paper-wide results and their limitations: In both this cohort and an independent cohort of several hundred donors, the cumulative frequency of public TCR beta family members distinguished carriers of CMV infection plus the relevant HLA type. In the ex vivo response, HLA-C-restricted CMV-specific TCR beta clonotypes were dominant, and in two of eight donors the single most frequent clonotype came from this HLA-C-restricted group.

CDR1 and CDR2 are read off the germline V gene as KGHSH and LQKENI. At the junction V is shortened by 2 bases and J by 7 bases; bases outside the gene matches: 5. CDR3 length: 14 amino acids, cysteine to phenylalanine. The kept DNA is CDR3 alone, 42 bases in frame from the first base. This clonotype was detected a few times. The clone's antigen remains unknown. The input lacks base qualities; no much larger clone sits a single base away. The run used an Illumina HiSeq 1500. TCRdb passed the public sequencing reads through fastp at Q25 and MiXCR, retaining productive beta sequences. CDR3 protein duplicates are merged, each entry listing the most common genes and DNA. This sample has about 130,000 distinct CDR3 sequences in its table, and about 10% of those were observed once. The top ten constitute 10% of the sample.

Recombination connected TRBV18 to TRBJ2-7; a stretch of 10 junction bases matches TRBD2. The sequencing sample was made of PBMCs. The clonotype comes from a human donor in good health (CMV status not recorded). Some clones in this sample may be carry-over from other donors' samples. The CDR3 sequence is CASSPSGGVREQYF. In nucleotide form, the sequence is TGTGCCAGCTCACCAAGCGGGGGGGTTCGGGAGCAGTACTTC.